The 28 T cell receptor beta chains presented below share a single source sample, sequenced in a study of blood T cell repertoires in COVID-19. Measured with immunoSEQ multiplex PCR; TCRdb has only the in-frame clones, and not every one. The sample contains around 80,000 clones, 88% of which appear only once. Material: peripheral blood. These TCRs come from a human donor in a cohort sampled during active COVID-19.

This sequence joins TRBV5-1 and TRBJ1-1, with 10 bases identical to TRBD1. CDR1 is SGHRS, CDR2 YFSETQ, per germline. Trimming took 2 bases from V and 6 from J; bases not matched to a gene: 7. CDR3 length: 15 amino acids. In nucleotides, the CDR3 is TGCGCCAGCAGCTTTTTGGACAGGGGGGGAGCTGAAGCTTTCTTT. Encoded protein: CASSFLDRGGAEAFF.

The chain is built from TRBV6-6 and TRBJ1-4; no definite D call. Trimming left V 6 bases short and J 4 bases short, with 12 bases between. The length of the CDR3 is 14 residues. CDR1 is MNHNY, CDR2 SVGAGI, per germline (reference sequence). CDR3 loop: CASSRRAVNEKLFF. The CDR3 nucleotides are TGTGCCAGCAGCCGGAGGGCCGTTAATGAAAAACTGTTTTTT.

This clone was seen just once. The J gene is TRBJ2-1, the V gene TRBV5-1; 13 bases are a match to TRBD2. Germline V gene lookup returns CDR1 SGHRS and CDR2 YFSETQ. Trimming cost V 4 bases and J 2 bases; bases outside gene matches: 9. CDR3 size: 18 residues. CDR3 loop: CASSRTSGSMPTYNEQFF. The CDR3 DNA is TGCGCCAGCAGCCGGACTAGCGGGAGCATGCCGACCTACAATGAGCAGTTCTTC.

J is TRBJ1-1 and V is TRBV9; D is possibly TRBD1 (5 bases). V gave up 7 bases and J gave up 6 bases, with 13 bases separating them. This CDR3 is built from 12 residues. Germline V gives CDR1 SGDLS, CDR2 YYNGEE. CDR3 sequence reads: CASSPRVAEAFF. Here the CDR3 DNA reads TGTGCCAGCTCTCCCAGGGTTGCTGAAGCTTTCTTT.

This clone was recorded only once. This rearrangement joins TRBV21-1 to TRBJ2-3; TRBD2 was called by the table and not checked on the DNA. TRBV21-1 is deemed a pseudogene. The CDR3 sequence is 21 residues long. DNA for the CDR3: TGTGCCAGCAGCAAAGGGGCCAGTAGCGGGGGGTATAACGGGTTAGCAGATACGCAGTATTTT. Its translation is CASSKGASSGGYNGLADTQYF.

This sequence joins TRBV27 and TRBJ2-7; 8 bases match TRBD1. CDR1 and CDR2 (germline): MNHEY, SMNVEV (reference sequence). Losses at the gene ends were 5 bases for V and 3 bases for J; bases not matched to a gene: 12. This CDR3 has 16 amino acids. CDR3 in amino acids: CASSPRQGNFNYEQYF. Here the CDR3 DNA reads TGTGCCAGCAGTCCAAGACAGGGGAACTTTAACTACGAGCAGTACTTC.

The chain joins TRBV11-2 to TRBJ2-7, with 9 bases lining up with TRBD1. V shed 6 bases, J shed 6 bases, and the junction held 15 bases outside the gene matches. The CDR3 is made up of 16 amino acids. Germline-derived CDR1 and CDR2 are SGHAT and FQNNGV. DNA of the CDR3: TGTGCCAGCAGTCCTGAACCGGGGACAGGGAGCTCCGAGCAGTACTTC. Translating it yields CASSPEPGTGSSEQYF.

The rearrangement joins TRBV5-6 to TRBJ1-2; 7 nucleotides line up with TRBD1. Trimming at V came to 4 bases and at J to 2 bases, leaving 20 bases not matched to a gene. CDR1 is SGHDT and CDR2 is YYEEEE in the germline V gene. This CDR3 comprises 19 residues. DNA for the CDR3: TGTGCCAGCAGCCCACCGAGGTTTAGGGGGCGCGGGCGAAACTATGGCTACACCTTC. Translating it yields CASSPPRFRGRGRNYGYTF.

This sequence joins TRBV5-1 and TRBJ2-7; 8 bases fit TRBD1. The V and J ends lost 2 bases and 6 bases, in that order; junction bases with no gene match: 10. The CDR3 extends over 15 amino acids. The V gene's germline CDR1 is SGHRS and CDR2 YFSETQ. CDR3 in amino acids: CASSFSDRVLGEQYF. The CDR3, as DNA: TGCGCCAGCAGCTTCTCGGACAGGGTCCTAGGCGAGCAGTACTTC.

V gene TRBV6-2 or TRBV6-3 combines with J gene TRBJ2-4; D is uncertain. Trimming removed 4 bases at V and 0 bases at J, with 7 bases between. Germline V gene data show CDR1 as MNHEY and CDR2 as SVGEGT. The CDR3 runs to 14 residues. This CDR3 reads CASSSTVAKNIQYF. The CDR3 nucleotides are TGTGCCAGCAGTTCAACGGTAGCCAAAAACATTCAGTACTTC.

The V gene is TRBV12-3 or TRBV12-4, the J gene TRBJ2-7, with 8 bases matching TRBD1. This CDR3 has 13 amino acids. V trimming: 8 bases; J trimming: 5 bases; junction bases outside the gene matches: 8. The CDR3 sequence: CASSPRGRDEQYF. The CDR3 nucleotides are TGTGCCAGCTCTCCCAGGGGGCGGGACGAGCAGTACTTC.

The chain couples TRBV7-2 to TRBJ1-4; unclear D gene. V was shortened by 2 bases and J by 5 bases, with 6 bases between the two germline ends. CDR1 SGHTA and CDR2 FQGNSA come from the germline V gene. The CDR3 runs to 13 residues. In nucleotides, the CDR3 is TGTGCCAGCAGCTTAATGCGAAATGAAAAACTGTTTTTT. Amino acids: CASSLMRNEKLFF.

This clone has just a few counts. The sample contains more than one DNA sequence encoding this CDR3. The rearrangement joins TRBV11-2 to TRBJ1-1; no clear D. There are 13 residues in the CDR3. CDR1 and CDR2 from the germline V gene are SGHAT and FQNNGV. V lost 0 bases and J 3 bases, leaving 5 bases between the germline ends. The DNA of the CDR3 is TGTGCCAGCAGCTTAGATCGGGACACTGAAGCTTTCTTT. Residues: CASSLDRDTEAFF.

The gene calls are TRBV9 and TRBJ2-7; D might be TRBD2 (6 bases). Per germline, CDR1 SGDLS and CDR2 YYNGEE. With 3 bases removed from V and 0 bases from J, the gap between germline ends came to 7 bases. This CDR3 comprises 13 residues. For the CDR3, the DNA is TGTGCCAGCAGCGGGGGAGGCTCCTACGAGCAGTACTTC. It encodes CASSGGGSYEQYF.

The chain is built from TRBV28 and TRBJ1-2; possibly TRBD1 for D (6 bases). CDR3 length equals 12 residues. CDR1 is MDHEN and CDR2 is SYDVKM in the germline V gene. V was pared by 7 bases and J by 6 bases, with 12 bases between. This CDR3 reads CASKKQGHGYTF. CDR3 bases: TGTGCCAGCAAAAAACAGGGCCATGGCTACACCTTC.

The gene calls are TRBV2 and TRBJ2-2, with 7 bases lining up with TRBD2. CDR3 size: 14 residues. Germline values: CDR1 SNHLY, CDR2 FYNNEI. Trimming cost V 6 bases and J 0 bases; bases outside gene matches: 1. The CDR3 DNA is TGTGCCAGCAGGGCGGGAGCGAACACCGGGGAGCTGTTTTTT. As protein: CASRAGANTGELFF.

This sequence joins TRBV9 and TRBJ1-3; D is uncertain. The V and J ends lost 1 base and 3 bases respectively, with 8 bases between them. Germline assignment: CDR1 SGDLS and CDR2 YYNGEE. CDR3 length: 14 residues. The CDR3: CASSVHGDGNTIYF. The DNA of the CDR3 is TGTGCCAGCAGCGTACACGGGGATGGAAACACCATATATTTT.

The J gene is TRBJ2-1, the V gene TRBV7-8; D possibly corresponds to TRBD1 (5 bases). Trimming removed 1 base from V and 4 bases from J, with 5 bases in between. Germline V CDR1 and CDR2: SGHVS, FQNEAQ. The length of the CDR3 is 13 residues. The CDR3, as DNA: TGTGCCAGCAGCTTAGGGACATACAATGAGCAGTTCTTC. It encodes CASSLGTYNEQFF.

The chain links TRBV3-1 (or the pseudogene TRBV3-2) to TRBJ2-1; TRBD2 matches 7 bases. This CDR3 is 13 amino acids long. Germline trimming cut 4 bases from V and 6 bases from J; bases unmatched to any gene: 3. The germline CDR1 and CDR2 sequences are LGHDT and YNNKEL (reference sequence). CDR3 protein: CASSRTRLNEQFF. DNA for the CDR3: TGTGCCAGCAGCCGGACTAGGCTCAATGAGCAGTTCTTC.

A single count supports this clone. The chain carries TRBV6-1 and TRBJ2-7; the D gene is possibly TRBD1 (5 bases). The CDR3 is 14 amino acids. V was trimmed by 1 base and J by 3 bases, leaving 10 bases between them. CDR1 is MNHNS, CDR2 SASEGT, per germline. CDR3 residues: CASSEGRVGYEQYF. The DNA of the CDR3 is TGTGCCAGCAGTGAAGGCAGGGTAGGCTACGAGCAGTACTTC.

The gene calls are TRBV5-1 and TRBJ1-1, with TRBD1 matching over 8 bases. V lost 0 bases, J lost 1 base, and 11 bases stayed unmatched. Germline lookup yields CDR1 SGHRS and CDR2 YFSETQ. CDR3 length: 18 residues. The CDR3 region is CASSLEFIGQGGNTEAFF. CDR3 nucleotides: TGCGCCAGCAGCTTGGAATTCATCGGACAGGGCGGGAACACTGAAGCTTTCTTT.

The chain recombines TRBV5-1 with TRBJ1-4; 9 bases fit TRBD1. Germline V gene data show CDR1 as SGHRS and CDR2 as YFSETQ. The CDR3 extends over 15 amino acids. Trimming cost V 4 bases and J 7 bases; bases outside gene matches: 8. In DNA, the CDR3 is TGCGCCAGCAGCGGAAAGGGACAGGGTGGTGAAAAACTGTTTTTT. It encodes CASSGKGQGGEKLFF.

As DNA, the CDR3 is TGTGCCAGCAGCTTAGGTGGTTTGCTAGCGGGAGGGTCCACAGATACGCAGTATTTT. Encoded protein: CASSLGGLLAGGSTDTQYF. The V and J genes are TRBV11-3 and TRBJ2-3; TRBD2 agrees at 12 bases. The CDR3 sequence is 19 residues long. From germline, CDR1 is SGHNT and CDR2 YENEEA. V lost 1 base and J lost 2; bases outside the gene matches: 10.

The chain recombines TRBV7-9 with TRBJ2-2; TRBD1 agrees at 8 bases. Germline lookup yields CDR1 SEHNR and CDR2 FQNEAQ (reference sequence). The CDR3 contains 14 residues. After removal of 7 bases from V and 3 bases from J, the junction contained 4 bases not matched to a gene. This chain's CDR3 is CASTPTGDTGELFF. As DNA, the CDR3 is TGTGCCAGCACCCCGACAGGGGACACCGGGGAGCTGTTTTTT.

The chain uses TRBV27 and TRBJ1-2; D call uncertain. With 5 bases removed from V and 8 bases from J, the gap between germline ends came to 18 bases. CDR1 MNHEY and CDR2 SMNVEV come from the germline V gene (reference sequence). The CDR3 is 14 residues long. DNA of the CDR3: TGTGCCAGCAGTCACCTACGCGGGCCTCAGGGCTACACCTTC. Translating gives CASSHLRGPQGYTF.

The V and J genes are TRBV28 and TRBJ2-1; 10 bases fit TRBD1. Trimming cost V 2 bases and J 3 bases; bases outside gene matches: 13. The CDR3 is made up of 19 amino acids. The germline V gene encodes CDR1 MDHEN and CDR2 SYDVKM. The CDR3 region has the DNA TGTGCCAGCAGTTTACTTCTTGGACAGGGGGTCACTTTCTACAATGAGCAGTTCTTC. This codes for CASSLLLGQGVTFYNEQFF.

The chain has TRBV7-2 and TRBJ2-1, with 10 bases that match TRBD2. The V gene end was trimmed by 5 bases and the J gene end by 3 bases; junction bases not matched to a gene: 7. CDR1 SGHTA and CDR2 FQGNSA come from the germline V gene. This CDR3 comprises 16 residues. In DNA form, the CDR3 reads TGTGCCAGCAGCGCCAACCTAGCGGGAGTCTACAATGAGCAGTTCTTC. Its protein product is CASSANLAGVYNEQFF.

The rearrangement joins TRBV7-8 to TRBJ2-5; 7 bases are shared with TRBD2. With 3 bases clipped from V and 5 bases from J, the junction kept 3 bases outside the gene matches. The CDR3 sequence is 13 residues long. CDR1 is SGHVS, CDR2 FQNEAQ, per germline. DNA for the CDR3: TGTGCCAGCAGCTTGGGGGGGGTGGAGACCCAGTACTTC. Amino acids: CASSLGGVETQYF.